This TCR beta chain was identified during a study of regulatory T cells in long-lasting Graves disease. General study results and limits: The study found lower TCR diversity in persistent Graves' patients than in newly diagnosed ones.

Researchers made TCR beta libraries by using iRepertoire HTBI primers and running Arm-PCR on CDR3 regions. TCRdb recomputed calls from the multiplex PCR reads with MiXCR, one row per CDR3 protein. The top ten hold about 8.9% of the sample, which has some 490,000 distinct CDR3 sequences, approximately 12% seen once. This clonotype appeared many times. Its antigen is unidentified. The sample's time point: newly diagnosed GD, antithyroid drugs for less than 3 months. Extracted PBMC RNA gave rise to the TCR library. The same specimen was also included in a second study, on T cells in Graves' hyperthyroidism and ophthalmopathy. According to that study: During a first-round RT-PCR of the TCR CDR3, the HTBI primer set was used. Blood samples included most of the expanded thyroid clonotypes exceeding 0.001.

This receptor was identified in a woman in her twenties or thirties with Graves disease. The sequenced sample was peripheral blood mononuclear cells (PBMCs), obtained at new diagnosis, from a patient treated with antithyroid drugs.

The DNA for the CDR3 is TGTGCCAGCTTCCTCCGGGACGCATCCTACGAGCAGTACTTC. This encodes CASFLRDASYEQYF. The rearrangement uses TRBV2 and TRBJ2-7; D tentatively fits TRBD1 or TRBD2 (5 bases each). Germline assignment: CDR1 SNHLY and CDR2 FYNNEI. V gave up 8 bases and J gave up 1 base, with 15 bases separating them. This CDR3 comprises 14 residues.